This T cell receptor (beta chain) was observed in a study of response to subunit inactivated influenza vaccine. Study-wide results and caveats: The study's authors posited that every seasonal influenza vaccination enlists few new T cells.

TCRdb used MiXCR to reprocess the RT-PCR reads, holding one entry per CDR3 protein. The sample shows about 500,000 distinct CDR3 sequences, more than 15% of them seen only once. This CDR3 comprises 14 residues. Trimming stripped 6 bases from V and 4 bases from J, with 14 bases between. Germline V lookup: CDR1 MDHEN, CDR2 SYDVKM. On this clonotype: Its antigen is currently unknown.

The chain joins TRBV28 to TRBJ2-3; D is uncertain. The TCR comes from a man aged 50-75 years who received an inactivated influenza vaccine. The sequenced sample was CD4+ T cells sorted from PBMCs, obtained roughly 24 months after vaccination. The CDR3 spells CASSRAELPDTQYF. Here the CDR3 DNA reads TGTGCCAGCAGCCGGGCCGAGCTCCCAGATACGCAGTATTTT. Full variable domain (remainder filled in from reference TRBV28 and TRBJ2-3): DVKVTQSSRYLVKRTGEKVFLECVQDMDHENMFWYRQDPGLGLRLIYFSYDVKMKEKGDIPEGYSVSREKKERFSLILESASTNQTSMYLCASSRAELPDTQYFGPGTRLTVL.